This T cell receptor (beta chain) was identified during a study of technical replicates of blood from a handful of donors (TCRdb year 2017). Notes on this clone: Its antigen target is currently unknown. One end of the junction does not line up with germline, which may come from a read error.

Library creation used the immunoSEQ multiplex PCR assay. Held by TCRdb, this immuneACCESS table contains in-frame sequences only and omits some clones. Under half of the omission traces to an unresolved V gene where checked; the cause of the rest is unknown. Recorded for this sample are 73,000 or so clones; about 91% of them occurred a single time. The biggest ten clones account for 0.2% to 0.3% of the sample. Source material: T cells isolated from PBMCs. The clonotype originates from a human donor in good health.

The CDR3 protein is CASSSGISGELFF. The DNA is TGTGCTAGCAGCTCAGGGATATCCGGGGAGCTGTTTTTT. The receptor chain draws on TRBV7-7 and TRBJ2-2; TRBD1 might be the D gene, on 5 matching bases. The CDR3, cysteine through phenylalanine, is 13 amino acids long. Solely the CDR3 DNA is kept, with 39 bases framed from the first base. CDR1 and CDR2 (SSHAT, FNYEAQ) derive from the germline V gene (reference sequence).